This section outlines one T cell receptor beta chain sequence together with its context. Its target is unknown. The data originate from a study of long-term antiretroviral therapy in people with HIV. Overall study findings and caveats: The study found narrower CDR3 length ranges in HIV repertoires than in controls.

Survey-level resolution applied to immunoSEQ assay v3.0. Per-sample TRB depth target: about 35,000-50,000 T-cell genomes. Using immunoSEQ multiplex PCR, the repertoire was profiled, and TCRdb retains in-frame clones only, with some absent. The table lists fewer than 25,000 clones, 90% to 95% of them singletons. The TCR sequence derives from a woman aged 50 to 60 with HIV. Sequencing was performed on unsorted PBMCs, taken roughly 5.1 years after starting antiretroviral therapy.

CDR3 DNA: TGTGCCAGCAGTTCCATCGACTTTTTCCCCACAGATACGCAGTATTTT. Translation gives CASSSIDFFPTDTQYF. The chain links TRBV27 to TRBJ2-3; D not resolved. CDR3 size: 16 residues. The ends were cut back, 4 bases at V and 2 bases at J, with 16 bases in the middle. Germline V gene lookup returns CDR1 MNHEY and CDR2 SMNVEV (reference sequence).